This is a list of T cell receptor beta chains from one sample in a study of early T cells in non-severe SARS-CoV-2 infection. TCRdb re-analysed the 5' RACE reads in MiXCR, keeping a single row per CDR3 protein. Of some 96,000 distinct CDR3 sequences listed, more than 9.5% were seen once; the top ten hold roughly 5%. Here the sequenced sample was whole blood, taken at baseline. The receptors stem from an adult who was a healthcare worker with PCR-confirmed SARS-CoV-2 infection or an uninfected control (not recorded which). Each CDR3 is given with its conserved first and last residue. Each record gives: D gene, V gene, J gene, clone size, CDR3 protein, CDR3 DNA. D genes are given only for firm matches. The listing skips clone size in some rows; elsewhere it reads once, few, many or a size class.

TRBD1	TRBV5-1	TRBJ1-5	many	CASSREGARNQPQHF	TGCGCCAGCAGCCGAGAGGGGGCTAGGAATCAGCCCCAGCATTTT
TRBD2	TRBV11-2	TRBJ2-1	.	CASSFIASGRAGNEQFF	TGTGCCAGCAGCTTTATTGCTAGCGGGAGGGCCGGCAATGAGCAGTTCTTC
TRBD1	TRBV19	TRBJ1-1	.	CASMTGQSSNTEAFF	TGTGCCAGTATGACAGGGCAATCTTCGAACACTGAAGCTTTCTTT
TRBD2	TRBV2	TRBJ2-3	.	CASTAGVSTDTQYF	TGTGCCAGCACTGCGGGAGTTAGCACAGATACGCAGTATTTT
TRBD2	TRBV19	TRBJ2-3	few	CASSIDSGVEDTQYF	TGTGCCAGTAGTATAGATAGCGGGGTAGAAGATACGCAGTATTTT
.	TRBV7-2	TRBJ2-2	.	CASSLGRLRRTSNTGELFF	TGTGCCAGCAGCTTAGGCCGACTCCGGAGGACATCGAACACCGGGGAGCTGTTTTTT
.	TRBV7-2	TRBJ2-5	.	CASKRAGWETQYF	TGTGCCAGCAAGCGGGCGGGATGGGAGACCCAGTACTTC
.	TRBV3-1	TRBJ2-3	many	CASSQDPGRTTDTQYF	TGTGCCAGCAGCCAAGATCCAGGGAGGACCACAGATACGCAGTATTTT
.	TRBV19	TRBJ1-5	.	CASTEWGSNQPQHF	TGTGCCAGTACCGAGTGGGGTTCCAATCAGCCCCAGCATTTT
TRBD1	TRBV11-2	TRBJ2-7	few	CASSFGTGSYEQYF	TGTGCCAGCAGCTTCGGGACAGGTTCCTACGAGCAGTACTTC
.	TRBV24-1	TRBJ2-5	many	CATSDPFNFRTQYF	TGTGCCACCAGTGACCCGTTTAATTTCCGGACCCAGTACTTC
TRBD2	TRBV6-5	TRBJ2-1	few	CASSYSAGAGRVEQFF	TGTGCCAGCAGTTACTCGGCTGGGGCGGGGAGGGTGGAGCAGTTCTTC
.	TRBV27	TRBJ2-2	many	CASARRGLTGELFF	TGTGCCAGCGCCAGGCGAGGGCTTACCGGGGAGCTGTTTTTT
.	TRBV29-1	TRBJ2-3	many	CSVARQISTDTQYF	TGCAGCGTGGCCCGACAAATTAGCACAGATACGCAGTATTTT
TRBD1	TRBV6-2/TRBV6-3	TRBJ1-1	many	CASTTLGTGSEAFF	TGTGCCAGCACCACCCTCGGGACAGGGTCTGAAGCTTTCTTT
TRBD2	TRBV2	TRBJ2-7	few	CASSELLAYEQYF	TGTGCCAGCAGTGAATTACTAGCGTACGAGCAGTACTTC
.	TRBV7-9	TRBJ2-2	few	CASSPPRELFF	TGTGCCAGCAGCCCCCCCCGGGAGCTGTTTTTT
.	TRBV14	TRBJ2-6	many	CASSIGRNVSGANVLTF	TGTGCCAGCAGCATCGGGAGAAATGTCTCTGGGGCCAACGTCCTGACTTTC
.	TRBV10-3	TRBJ1-1	.	CAISESHRGTEAFF	TGTGCCATCAGTGAAAGTCACCGGGGCACTGAAGCTTTCTTT
.	TRBV2	TRBJ2-3	.	CASSGLQATDTQYF	TGTGCCAGCAGTGGACTTCAGGCCACAGATACGCAGTATTTT
TRBD1	TRBV7-3	TRBJ2-6	many	CASRPTGTGISGANVLTF	TGTGCCAGCAGACCTACCGGGACAGGAATCTCTGGGGCCAACGTCCTGACTTTC
.	TRBV5-6	TRBJ2-3	many	CASSPRATDTQYF	TGTGCCAGCAGCCCGAGGGCCACAGATACGCAGTATTTT
TRBD2	TRBV20-1	TRBJ2-7	few	CSARDYSASGVYEQYF	TGCAGTGCTAGAGATTATTCGGCTAGCGGAGTCTACGAGCAGTACTTC
TRBD2	TRBV20-1	TRBJ2-5	many	CSAPDGAWGLRKTQYF	TGCAGTGCTCCCGACGGAGCATGGGGACTAAGGAAGACCCAGTACTTC
.	TRBV6-1	TRBJ1-2	many	CASSEWGERYGYTF	TGTGCCAGCAGTGAATGGGGAGAACGCTATGGCTACACCTTC
.	TRBV7-3	TRBJ2-2	many	CASSLRSGELFF	TGTGCCAGCAGCTTAAGGTCTGGGGAGCTGTTTTTT
.	TRBV12-3/TRBV12-4	TRBJ2-5	.	CASSQTGKTQYF	TGTGCCAGCAGTCAAACAGGGAAGACCCAGTACTTC
.	TRBV10-3	TRBJ1-3	few	CAISEGSAGNTIYF	TGTGCCATCAGTGAGGGGAGCGCTGGAAACACCATATATTTT
.	TRBV29-1	TRBJ2-3	.	CSSTAVGTDTQYF	TGCAGCTCAACGGCGGTGGGCACAGATACGCAGTATTTT
.	TRBV9	TRBJ1-1	.	CASSPRGTDVGAFF	TGTGCCAGCAGCCCCCGCGGGACTGACGTTGGGGCTTTCTTT
.	TRBV6-2/TRBV6-3	TRBJ1-5	few	CASSYSFKGRARQPQHF	TGTGCCAGCAGTTACTCGTTTAAAGGCAGGGCGCGTCAGCCCCAGCATTTT
.	TRBV21-1	TRBJ1-4	.	CASSKDNFCGEKLFF	TGTGCCAGCAGCAAAGATAATTTTTGTGGGGAAAAACTGTTTTTT
.	TRBV9	TRBJ2-1	few	CASSVSSLAYNEQFF	TGTGCCAGCAGCGTAAGTAGCCTCGCCTACAATGAGCAGTTCTTC
.	TRBV24-1	TRBJ2-2	many	CATTGQNTGELFF	TGTGCCACCACTGGACAGAACACCGGGGAGCTGTTTTTT
.	TRBV2	TRBJ1-5	few	CASRGTGDQPQHF	TGTGCCAGCAGGGGAACAGGAGATCAGCCCCAGCATTTT
.	TRBV20-1	TRBJ1-2	many	CSARQGGAAYGYTF	TGCAGTGCTAGGCAGGGAGGGGCGGCATATGGCTACACCTTC
.	TRBV10-1	TRBJ1-1	.	CASSKNRDMNTEAFF	TGCGCCAGCAGTAAGAACAGGGACATGAACACTGAAGCTTTCTTT
.	TRBV30	TRBJ1-6	many	CAYQTGSGLKGSPLHF	TGTGCCTACCAGACAGGTTCGGGGTTGAAGGGCTCACCCCTCCACTTT
.	TRBV5-1	TRBJ2-5	.	CTSSLTGPQETQYF	TGCACCAGCAGCTTAACAGGGCCTCAAGAGACCCAGTACTTC